These 5 T cell receptor beta chains originate from one sample sequenced in a study of cytomegalovirus exposure and HLA in healthy donors. Vbeta (60) and Jbeta (13) primers were used in the PCR. The protocol was immunoSEQ multiplex PCR, while the TCRdb copy is restricted to in-frame clones and leaves out a portion. This table holds approximately 190,000 clones, 80% to 90% found once. Specimen: PBMCs. The receptors stem from a man aged 40-49 years in good health and CMV-seropositive.

V gene TRBV4-2 combines with J gene TRBJ1-4; maybe TRBD1 (6 bases). Germline assignment: CDR1 LGHNA and CDR2 YNFKEQ. V lost 0 bases, J lost 5 bases, and 16 bases lay in between. This CDR3 is built from 17 residues. CDR3 bases: TGTGCCAGCAGCCAAGATATCGGGGGGGCAGAAAATGAAAAACTGTTTTTT. The encoded protein is CASSQDIGGAENEKLFF.

This chain uses TRBV5-1 with TRBJ1-4, with 7 bases that match TRBD1. This CDR3 spans 14 amino acids. CDR1 and CDR2 (germline): SGHRS, YFSETQ. Trimming cost V 4 bases and J 7 bases; bases outside gene matches: 7. The CDR3 reads CASSRGQGLEKLFF. The CDR3 DNA follows: TGCGCCAGCAGCAGGGGGCAGGGTCTTGAAAAACTGTTTTTT.

V usage is TRBV5-4 and J usage is TRBJ2-1; TRBD2 agrees at 13 bases. This CDR3 contains 17 residues. CDR1 and CDR2 (germline): SGHNT, YYREEE (reference sequence). V shed 4 bases, J shed 7 bases, and the junction held 11 bases outside the gene matches. CDR3 sequence: CASSPSGLAGVLNEQFF. As DNA, the CDR3 is TGTGCCAGCAGCCCCTCCGGACTAGCGGGAGTGTTGAATGAGCAGTTCTTC.

The J gene is TRBJ1-1, the V gene TRBV2, with no clear D. The V and J ends lost 2 bases and 7 bases respectively, with 14 bases between them. The CDR3 runs to 14 residues. The germline V gene has CDR1 SNHLY and CDR2 FYNNEI. The CDR3 DNA sequence: TGTGCCAGCAGTGAATTGGGCCAGGAAATTGAAGCTTTCTTT. This encodes CASSELGQEIEAFF.

V gene TRBV5-6 combines with J gene TRBJ2-4, with 7 bases that match TRBD2. V was pared by 1 base and J by 0 bases, with 7 bases of the junction left unmatched. The CDR3 is 17 residues long. Germline CDR1 SGHDT, CDR2 YYEEEE. The CDR3 here is CASSLRSGRLAKNIQYF. The CDR3 DNA is TGTGCCAGCAGCTTGAGGTCCGGGAGGTTAGCCAAAAACATTCAGTACTTC.